The clone carrying this TCR beta chain turned up a few times. This record comes from a study of shared clonotypes between healthy human individuals. The germline V gene encodes CDR1 ENHRY and CDR2 SYGVKD. The V end was cut by 2 bases, the J end by 5 bases, with 12 bases between. The CDR3 has 14 residues. Produced via immunoSEQ multiplex PCR; TCRdb's table is partial and in-frame only. The table has over 95,000 clones, roughly 70% seen once. V and J are TRBV10-3 and TRBJ1-1; D uncertain. The TCR originated in a woman aged 30 to 39 in good health. The specimen was memory CD8+ T cells sorted from blood. Subset given: CD45RO+ cells pooled with CCR7-negative TemRA cells. In nucleotides, the CDR3 is TGTGCCATCAGTGAGGGACGACCGGGAACTGAAGCTTTCTTT. It is translated as CAISEGRPGTEAFF.